These 12 T cell receptor beta chains were sequenced from one sample in a study of cytomegalovirus exposure and HLA in healthy donors (dated by TCRdb to about 2017). Preparation of the library involved the immunoSEQ multiplex PCR assay. A mixture of 60 forward primers for TCR Vbeta segments and 13 reverse primers for TCR Jbeta segments was used in the multiplex PCR. Entries here come from immuneACCESS through TCRdb and include only in-frame sequences with V and J called. Some clones fail to appear in such tables; in the studies checked, an unresolved V gene covers under half of the shortfall, and the cause of the remainder is unknown. Counted in this sample were tens of thousands of clones; around four fifths of them appeared once. Of the sample, 2.5% to 3% falls within the top ten clones. Sequencing used PBMCs. These TCRs come from a man younger than 40 in good health and CMV-seronegative.

The CDR3 is CASRGQGPFYGYTF. The CDR3 DNA follows: TGTGCCAGCAGGGGGCAGGGCCCCTTCTATGGCTACACCTTC. The chain couples TRBV27 to TRBJ1-2; D may be TRBD1 (5 bases). The CDR3 runs 14 residues. V lost 6 bases to trimming and J lost 4 bases, with 15 bases between them. Germline CDR1 is MNHEY and CDR2 is SMNVEV (reference sequence).

This chain uses TRBV7-2 with TRBJ2-1; a possible D gene is TRBD2 (6 bases). Germline V lookup: CDR1 SGHTA, CDR2 FQGNSA. The length of the CDR3 is 16 residues. V was clipped by 0 bases and J by 0 bases, with 9 bases between them. CDR3 coding DNA: TGTGCCAGCAGCTTAGCCGGGGGAGGCTCCTACAATGAGCAGTTCTTC. As protein: CASSLAGGGSYNEQFF.

The J gene is TRBJ2-7, the V gene TRBV1; the table assigns TRBD2, which was not confirmed against the DNA. TRBV1 is reported as a pseudogene. The CDR3 sequence is 13 residues long. CDR3 nucleotides: TGCACCAACATTGTTCCATCTAGCTACGAGCAGTACTTC. Translation: CTNIVPSSYEQYF.

The rearrangement uses TRBV4-1 and TRBJ2-3; D call uncertain. Trimming shortened V by 0 bases and J by 1 base, and 8 bases separated the two germline ends. Per germline, CDR1 MGHRA and CDR2 YSYEKL. CDR3 length equals 15 residues. For the CDR3, the DNA is TGCGCCAGCAGCCAAGATCCCTCCCGCACAGATACGCAGTATTTT. Residues: CASSQDPSRTDTQYF.

Written as DNA, the CDR3 is TGTGCCAGCAGTTACTCAAGGCCGCCAGGCCCCTACGAGCAGTACTTC. Residues: CASSYSRPPGPYEQYF. The V and J genes are TRBV6-5 and TRBJ2-7, with D hard to call. CDR1 is MNHEY, CDR2 SVGAGI, per germline. This CDR3 is built from 16 residues. V dropped 0 bases and J dropped 2 bases, with 14 bases sitting between them.

The chain carries TRBV5-4 and TRBJ2-1; TRBD1 might be the D (5 bases). V was clipped by 2 bases and J by 3 bases, with 9 bases between them. CDR1 and CDR2 (germline): SGHNT, YYREEE (reference sequence). The CDR3 runs 14 residues. This CDR3 reads CASSFADSYNEQFF. CDR3 DNA: TGTGCCAGCAGCTTTGCTGACAGCTACAATGAGCAGTTCTTC.

This clone was seen more than once but under ten times. This chain joins TRBV5-1 and TRBJ2-3, with D tentatively TRBD2 (5 bases). Germline V gene data show CDR1 as SGHRS and CDR2 as YFSETQ. V was shortened by 10 bases and J by 1 base, with 7 bases between the two germline ends. The CDR3 runs 11 residues. DNA of the CDR3: TGCGCCCGGCGGGGCACAGATACGCAGTATTTT. This encodes CARRGTDTQYF.

V usage is TRBV27 and J usage is TRBJ2-5; 9 bases match TRBD2. CDR1 is MNHEY, CDR2 SMNVEV, per germline (reference sequence). The CDR3 spans 19 residues. V was clipped by 10 bases and J by 3 bases; unmatched bases: 24. This chain's CDR3 is CATARVAGVGAVEEETQYF. CDR3 coding DNA: TGTGCCACCGCTAGAGTAGCGGGGGTGGGGGCCGTCGAAGAAGAGACCCAGTACTTC.

This clone has just a few counts. The CDR3 loop is CASSDLGQGYEQYF. The CDR3 DNA sequence: TGTGCCAGCAGTGACCTGGGACAGGGCTACGAGCAGTACTTC. The chain has TRBV2 and TRBJ2-7, with TRBD1 matching 9 bases. The CDR3 covers 14 residues. Germline CDR1 reads SNHLY; CDR2 reads FYNNEI. Trimming removed 3 bases from V and 3 bases from J; junction bases left unmatched: 3. The whole variable domain, filled in from reference TRBV2 and TRBJ2-7, reads EPEVTQTPSHQVTQMGQEVILRCVPISNHLYFYWYRQILGQKVEFLVSFYNNEISEKSEIFDDQFSVERPDGSNFTLKIRSTKLEDSAMYFCASSDLGQGYEQYFGPGTRLTVT.

The chain uses TRBV5-5 and TRBJ1-6, with TRBD1 matching over 9 bases. With V trimmed by 4 bases and J by 9 bases, 8 bases remained unmatched. The CDR3 totals 15 residues. CDR1 SGHKS and CDR2 YYEKEE come from the germline V gene (reference sequence). The CDR3 protein is CASSLRDRDGSPLHF. The DNA for the CDR3 is TGTGCCAGCAGCCTCCGGGACAGGGATGGTTCACCCCTCCACTTT. The complete variable domain, with remaining parts taken from reference TRBV5-5 and TRBJ1-6, reads DAGVTQSPTHLIKTRGQQVTLRCSPISGHKSVSWYQQVLGQGPQFIFQYYEKEERGRGNFPDRFSARQFPNYSSELNVNALLLGDSALYLCASSLRDRDGSPLHFGNGTRLTVT.

This sequence joins TRBV14 and TRBJ2-1; 7 nucleotides line up with TRBD1. The CDR3 covers 13 residues. The germline V gene encodes CDR1 SGHDN and CDR2 FVKESK. V was pared by 1 base and J by 9 bases, with 3 bases of the junction left unmatched. The CDR3 region has the DNA TGTGCCAGCAGCCAAGTCGCAGGGGGTGAGCAGTTCTTC. The encoded protein is CASSQVAGGEQFF.

The chain carries TRBV7-3 and TRBJ2-1; perhaps TRBD2 as D (6 bases). The CDR3 is 15 residues long. Trimming removed 5 bases from V and 6 bases from J, with 17 bases in between. CDR1 is SGHTA, CDR2 FQGTGA, per germline. CDR3 in DNA: TGTGCCAGCAGCCCCATGGTGGGGGGAAGCAATGAGCAGTTCTTC. This translates into CASSPMVGGSNEQFF.